These T cell receptor beta chains were read from a single sample in a study of blood T cells in healthy people across ages. TCRdb called the 5' RACE reads again in MiXCR, with one record for every CDR3 protein. The table has about 1.4 million distinct CDR3 sequences, 45% to 70% seen once. Specimen: blood. These receptors were collected from a man between 18 and 29 years old in good health. Each CDR3 is given with its conserved first and last residue. A D gene is named only where the DNA matches it firmly. A clone size is listed for some rows: how often the clone was seen (once, few, many), or a class if it is expanded.

cdr3_aa cdr3_nt j_call clone_size d_call v_call
CSASGAGARQSSSNEQFF TGCAGTGCCTCAGGCGCGGGGGCGCGTCAATCAAGCTCCAATGAGCAGTTCTTC TRBJ2-1 - - TRBV20-1
CASSVGGRGIGVNTEAFF TGTGCCAGCAGCGTAGGGGGCAGGGGGATTGGGGTGAACACTGAAGCTTTCTTT TRBJ1-1 - TRBD1 TRBV9
CSATGTRDEQYF TGCAGTGCTACCGGGACTAGGGACGAGCAGTACTTC TRBJ2-7 - TRBD2 TRBV20-1
CASSFLGTGQGEGTEAFF TGTGCCAGCAGCTTCTTGGGGACCGGACAGGGAGAAGGGACTGAAGCTTTCTTT TRBJ1-1 - TRBD1 TRBV7-6
CASSPQQGLGNTIYF TGTGCCAGCAGCCCGCAACAGGGGCTGGGAAACACCATATATTTT TRBJ1-3 - TRBD1 TRBV14
CASSLEWQGAYEQYF TGTGCCAGCAGCTTAGAGTGGCAGGGGGCTTACGAGCAGTACTTC TRBJ2-7 - TRBD1 TRBV7-9
CASSEVWGSNTGELFF TGTGCCAGCAGTGAGGTGTGGGGCTCGAACACCGGGGAGCTGTTTTTT TRBJ2-2 - - TRBV2
CAGARAGVFYEQYF TGTGCCGGCGCAAGGGCGGGGGTTTTCTACGAGCAGTACTTC TRBJ2-7 - TRBD2 TRBV28
CSARDNWQGNQPQHF TGCAGTGCTAGAGATAATTGGCAGGGCAATCAGCCCCAGCATTTT TRBJ1-5 - - TRBV20-1
CSARDPRVGHTEAFF TGCAGTGCTAGAGATCCGCGCGTGGGACACACTGAAGCTTTCTTT TRBJ1-1 - - TRBV20-1
CASSYLSSVYNSPLHF TGTGCCAGCAGTTACCTGTCCTCCGTTTATAATTCACCCCTCCACTTT TRBJ1-6 - - TRBV6-5
CASSTGQGDEKLFF TGTGCCAGCAGTACGGGACAGGGGGACGAAAAACTGTTTTTT TRBJ1-4 few TRBD1 TRBV12-3/TRBV12-4
CASSLGTKSYNEQFF TGTGCCAGCAGTCTAGGGACAAAATCCTACAATGAGCAGTTCTTC TRBJ2-1 - - TRBV27
CATSPERGGQTIGEQFF TGTGCCACCAGCCCAGAGAGAGGGGGACAGACCATTGGTGAGCAGTTCTTC TRBJ2-1 few TRBD1 TRBV15
CSARDTNGTGVNNEQFF TGCAGTGCTAGAGACACCAACGGGACAGGGGTAAACAATGAGCAGTTCTTC TRBJ2-1 - TRBD1 TRBV20-1
CASSSYRRSSTDTQYF TGTGCCAGCAGTTCCTACAGGAGATCTAGCACAGATACGCAGTATTTT TRBJ2-3 once - TRBV12-3/TRBV12-4
CASRTWGRGGRNTIYF TGTGCCAGCAGAACCTGGGGCAGGGGCGGTCGAAACACCATATATTTT TRBJ1-3 - - TRBV28
CAITGLNGGEQYF TGTGCCATCACGGGGCTCAATGGGGGGGAGCAGTACTTC TRBJ2-4 - TRBD2 TRBV10-3
CASGQGLREQYF TGTGCCAGTGGACAGGGCCTTCGCGAGCAGTACTTC TRBJ2-7 - TRBD1 TRBV10-3
CASSPTEDRTDTQYF TGTGCCAGCAGCCCAACTGAGGACCGCACAGATACGCAGTATTTT TRBJ2-3 - - TRBV7-9
CSARDTKSGATDTQYF TGCAGTGCTAGAGATACAAAGAGCGGGGCCACAGATACGCAGTATTTT TRBJ2-3 - TRBD2 TRBV20-1
CASSDPGPVFYEQFF TGTGCCAGCAGTGATCCCGGGCCTGTCTTCTATGAGCAGTTCTTC TRBJ2-1 - - TRBV2
CASSQSGRGAYGYTF TGTGCCAGCAGCCAAAGCGGCAGGGGGGCCTATGGCTACACCTTC TRBJ1-2 few TRBD1 TRBV14
CASRPTGSSTDTQYF TGCGCCAGCCGGCCCACAGGATCGAGCACAGATACGCAGTATTTT TRBJ2-3 - - TRBV10-2
CASSTPGTDTQYF TGTGCCAGCAGTACCCCCGGGACAGATACGCAGTATTTT TRBJ2-3 - - TRBV27
CASSEGDRDAEQETQYF TGTGCCAGCAGTGAAGGGGACAGGGATGCTGAACAAGAGACCCAGTACTTC TRBJ2-5 - TRBD1 TRBV2
CASSLDGTGSYNEQFF TGTGCCAGCAGTTTAGACGGGACTGGGTCCTACAATGAGCAGTTCTTC TRBJ2-1 - - TRBV12-3/TRBV12-4